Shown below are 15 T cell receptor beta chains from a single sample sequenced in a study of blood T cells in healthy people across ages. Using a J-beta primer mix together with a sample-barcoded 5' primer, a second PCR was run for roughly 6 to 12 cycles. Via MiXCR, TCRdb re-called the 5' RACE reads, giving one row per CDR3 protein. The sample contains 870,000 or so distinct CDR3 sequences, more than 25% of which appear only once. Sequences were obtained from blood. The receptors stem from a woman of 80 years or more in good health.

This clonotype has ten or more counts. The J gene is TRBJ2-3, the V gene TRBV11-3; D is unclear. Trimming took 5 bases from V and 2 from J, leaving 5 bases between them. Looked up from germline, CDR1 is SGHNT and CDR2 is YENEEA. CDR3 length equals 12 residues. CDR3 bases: TGTGCCAGCAGCGGGGACACAGATACGCAGTATTTT. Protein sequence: CASSGDTDTQYF.

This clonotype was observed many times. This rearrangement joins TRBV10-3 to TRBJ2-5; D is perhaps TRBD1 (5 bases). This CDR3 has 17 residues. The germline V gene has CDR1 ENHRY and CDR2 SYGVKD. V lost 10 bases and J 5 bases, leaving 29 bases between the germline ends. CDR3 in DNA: TGTGCCAACCAGACGAGAGAAAGACAGTCCCACGGGGAGACCCAGTACTTC. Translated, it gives CANQTRERQSHGETQYF.

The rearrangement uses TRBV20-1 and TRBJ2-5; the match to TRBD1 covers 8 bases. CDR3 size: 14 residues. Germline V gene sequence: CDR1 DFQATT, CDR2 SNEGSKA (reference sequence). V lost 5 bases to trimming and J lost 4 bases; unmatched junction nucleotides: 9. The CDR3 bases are TGCAGTGCTCCTCCCAGGGGGCGGGTAGAGACCCAGTACTTC. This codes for CSAPPRGRVETQYF.

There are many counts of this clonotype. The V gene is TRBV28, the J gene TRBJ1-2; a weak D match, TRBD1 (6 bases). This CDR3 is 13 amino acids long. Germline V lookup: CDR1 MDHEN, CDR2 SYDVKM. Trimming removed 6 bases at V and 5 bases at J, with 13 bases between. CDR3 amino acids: CASSLQGGYGYTF. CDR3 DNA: TGTGCCAGCAGCCTACAGGGAGGGTATGGCTACACCTTC.

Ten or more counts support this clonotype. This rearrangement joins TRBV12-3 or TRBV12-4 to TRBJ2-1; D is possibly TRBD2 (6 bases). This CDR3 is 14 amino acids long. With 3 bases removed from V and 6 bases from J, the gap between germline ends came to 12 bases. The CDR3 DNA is TGTGCCAGCAGTTTTAGGGGACTCCCCAATGAGCAGTTCTTC. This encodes CASSFRGLPNEQFF.

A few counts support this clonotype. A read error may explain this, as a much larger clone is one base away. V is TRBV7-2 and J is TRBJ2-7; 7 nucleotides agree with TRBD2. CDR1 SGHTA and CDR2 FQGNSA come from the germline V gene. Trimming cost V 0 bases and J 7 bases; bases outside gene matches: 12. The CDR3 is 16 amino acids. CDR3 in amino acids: CASSLARRGRYNEQYF. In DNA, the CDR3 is TGTGCCAGCAGCTTAGCGAGGCGGGGGAGGTACAATGAGCAGTACTTC. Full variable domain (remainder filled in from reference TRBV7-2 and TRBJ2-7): GAGVSQSPSNKVTEKGKDVELRCDPISGHTALYWYRQSLGQGLEFLIYFQGNSAPDKSGLPSDRFSAERTGGSVSTLTIQRTQQEDSAVYLCASSLARRGRYNEQYFGPGTRLTVT.

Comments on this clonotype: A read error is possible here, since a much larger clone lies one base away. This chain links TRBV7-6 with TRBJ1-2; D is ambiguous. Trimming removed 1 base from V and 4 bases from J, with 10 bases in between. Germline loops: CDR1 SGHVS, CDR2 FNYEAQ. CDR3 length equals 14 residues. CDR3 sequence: CASSLDGRTYGYTF. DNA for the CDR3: TGTGCCAGCAGCTTAGACGGCAGAACCTATGGCTACACCTTC. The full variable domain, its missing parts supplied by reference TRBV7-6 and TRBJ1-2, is GAGVSQSPRYKVTKRGQDVALRCDPISGHVSLYWYRQALGQGPEFLTYFNYEAQQDKSGLPNDRFSAERPEGSISTLTIQRTEQRDSAMYRCASSLDGRTYGYTFGSGTRLTVV.

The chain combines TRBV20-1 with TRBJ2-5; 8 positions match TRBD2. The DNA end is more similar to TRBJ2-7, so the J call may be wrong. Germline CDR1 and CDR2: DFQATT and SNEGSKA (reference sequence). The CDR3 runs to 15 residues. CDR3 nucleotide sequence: TGCAGTGCCCCCGTAAGAAGCGGGAGTATCGACGAGCAGTACTTC. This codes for CSAPVRSGSIDEQYF.

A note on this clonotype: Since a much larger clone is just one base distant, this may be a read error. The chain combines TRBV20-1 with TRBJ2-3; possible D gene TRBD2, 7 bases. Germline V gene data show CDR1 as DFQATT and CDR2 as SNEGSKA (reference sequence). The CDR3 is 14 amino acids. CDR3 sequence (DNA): TGCAGTGCCAGAGGCGGGGGAAACAGGGATATGCAGTATTTT. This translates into CSARGGGNRDMQYF.

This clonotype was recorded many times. CDR3 nucleotide sequence: TGTGCCATCAGTGAGTCGAGGACTAGCGGGGGGCTCACAGATGAGCAGTTCTTC. Translating gives CAISESRTSGGLTDEQFF. The gene calls are TRBV10-3 and TRBJ2-1, with 14 bases lining up with TRBD2. The V gene end was trimmed by 0 bases and the J gene end by 8 bases; junction bases not matched to a gene: 9. The CDR3 extends over 18 amino acids. Germline V CDR1 and CDR2: ENHRY, SYGVKD.

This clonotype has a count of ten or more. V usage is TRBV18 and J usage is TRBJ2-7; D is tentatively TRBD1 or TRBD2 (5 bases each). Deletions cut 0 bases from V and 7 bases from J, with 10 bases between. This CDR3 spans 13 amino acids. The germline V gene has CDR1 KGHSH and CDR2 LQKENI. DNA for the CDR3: TGTGCCAGCTCACCACCGGGGGTGAGTGAGCAGTACTTC. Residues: CASSPPGVSEQYF.

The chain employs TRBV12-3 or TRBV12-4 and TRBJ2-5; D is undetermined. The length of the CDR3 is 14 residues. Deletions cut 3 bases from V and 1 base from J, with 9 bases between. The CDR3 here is CASSLRRFQETQYF. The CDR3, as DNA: TGTGCCAGCAGTTTGAGGCGGTTCCAAGAGACCCAGTACTTC.

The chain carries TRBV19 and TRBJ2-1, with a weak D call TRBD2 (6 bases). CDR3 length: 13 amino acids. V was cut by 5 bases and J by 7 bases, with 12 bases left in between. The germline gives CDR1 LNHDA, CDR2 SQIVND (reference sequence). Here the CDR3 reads CASSFGSKNEQFF. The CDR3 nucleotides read TGTGCCAGTAGTTTCGGGAGTAAAAATGAGCAGTTCTTC.

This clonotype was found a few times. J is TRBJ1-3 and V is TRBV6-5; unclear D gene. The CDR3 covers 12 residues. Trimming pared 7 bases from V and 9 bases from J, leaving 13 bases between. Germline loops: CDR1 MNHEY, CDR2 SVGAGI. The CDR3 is CASMGGYGTIYF. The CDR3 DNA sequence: TGTGCCAGCATGGGAGGGTACGGCACCATATATTTT.

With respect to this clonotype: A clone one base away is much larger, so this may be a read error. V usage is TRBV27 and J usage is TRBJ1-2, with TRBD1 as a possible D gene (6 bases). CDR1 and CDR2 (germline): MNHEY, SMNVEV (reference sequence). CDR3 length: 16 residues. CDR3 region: CASGTGTTWDNYGHTF. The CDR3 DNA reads TGTGCCAGCGGTACAGGGACAACTTGGGATAACTATGGCCACACCTTC.